This record looks at one T cell receptor (beta chain) sequence and its context. As yet, its antigen is unknown. The PCR ran on 60 Vbeta and 13 Jbeta primers. Here immunoSEQ multiplex PCR was the method, and the copy in TCRdb shows in-frame clones only, minus some. Of about 98,000 clones listed, around 75% were seen once; the top ten hold 10% to 11%. This sample was taken from a study of cytomegalovirus exposure and HLA in healthy donors. Study results and caveats: Earlier analysis yielded a pattern in which most TCR beta V segments were productive about 90% or about 30% of the time.

Between the trimmed V and J ends, which lost 6 bases and 5 bases, there was a span of 22 bases. The germline gives CDR1 SNHLY, CDR2 FYNNEI. The CDR3 is 16 amino acids. This clonotype was sampled from a man between 18 and 35 years old in good health and CMV-seropositive. The gene calls are TRBV2 and TRBJ2-5, with a weak D call TRBD1 (5 bases). The specimen was PBMCs. The CDR3 DNA is TGTGCCAGCAGACCGACAGCCACCCTAAAGATGGAGACCCAGTACTTC. Its protein is CASRPTATLKMETQYF.